These 19 T cell receptor beta chains share one sample of origin, sequenced in a study of early T cells in non-severe SARS-CoV-2 infection. A single record per CDR3 protein comes from TCRdb applying MiXCR to the 5' RACE reads. The sample lists roughly 34,000 distinct CDR3 sequences, around 4.6% occurring once. Input material: whole blood. Source of these receptors: an adult who was a healthcare worker with PCR-confirmed SARS-CoV-2 infection or an uninfected control (not recorded which).

The chain is built from TRBV18 and TRBJ1-1, with TRBD1 as a possible D gene (5 bases). CDR1 KGHSH and CDR2 LQKENI come from the germline V gene. Between the trimmed V and J ends, which lost 5 bases and 4 bases, there was a span of 11 bases. There are 13 residues in the CDR3. CDR3 in amino acids: CASSGAGFTEAFF. CDR3 in DNA: TGTGCCAGCTCAGGCGCAGGGTTCACTGAAGCTTTCTTT.

This clonotype was recorded many times. The chain has TRBV20-1 and TRBJ1-6, with D possibly being TRBD1 (5 bases). Germline V lookup: CDR1 DFQATT, CDR2 SNEGSKA (reference sequence). The ends were cut back, 3 bases at V and 9 bases at J, with 18 bases in the middle. The CDR3 loop spans 15 amino acids. The CDR3 loop is CSASSGRTGGSPLHF. The CDR3, as DNA: TGCAGTGCTAGTTCGGGACGCACCGGGGGTTCACCCCTCCACTTT.

The gene calls are TRBV10-2 and TRBJ2-7, with 12 bases lining up with TRBD2. V was clipped by 6 bases and J by 0 bases; unmatched bases: 12. Germline V gene data show CDR1 as WSHSY and CDR2 as SAAADI. The CDR3 spans 18 residues. The CDR3 here is CASRSLTSGGLYSYEQYF. The CDR3 DNA is TGCGCCAGCAGATCCCTGACTAGCGGGGGACTGTACTCCTACGAGCAGTACTTC.

The chain carries TRBV20-1 and TRBJ2-1; 10 bases align to TRBD2. Unmatched junction bases numbered 9, after V lost 5 bases and J lost 5 bases. This CDR3 is built from 15 residues. CDR1 is DFQATT and CDR2 is SNEGSKA in the germline V gene (reference sequence). CDR3 DNA sequence: TGCAGTGCTCAGAATCTAGCGGGGGAAGACAATGAGCAGTTCTTC. It is translated as CSAQNLAGEDNEQFF.

The sample holds many counts of this clonotype. The J gene is TRBJ2-7, the V gene TRBV5-1; no clear D gene. V was clipped by 0 bases and J by 3 bases, with 13 bases between them. Germline values: CDR1 SGHRS, CDR2 YFSETQ. This CDR3 has 15 amino acids. DNA for the CDR3: TGCGCCAGCAGCTTGGTTTCCCAAGGAGACTACGAGCAGTACTTC. Translating gives CASSLVSQGDYEQYF.

This clonotype turned up a few times. The rearrangement joins TRBV29-1 to TRBJ1-1; D perhaps matches TRBD1 (6 bases). Trimming pared 1 base from V and 5 bases from J, leaving 11 bases between. Germline V gene lookup returns CDR1 SQVTM and CDR2 ANQGSEA. CDR3 length: 13 amino acids. The CDR3: CSVEGPGATEAFF. CDR3 DNA sequence: TGCAGCGTTGAAGGTCCGGGGGCGACTGAAGCTTTCTTT.

The V and J genes are TRBV20-1 and TRBJ2-3, with TRBD2 matching over 9 bases. J was trimmed by 5 bases and V by 0 bases; bases with no gene match: 9. The CDR3 spans 16 residues. Per germline, CDR1 DFQATT and CDR2 SNEGSKA (reference sequence). CDR3 nucleotide sequence: TGCAGTGCTAGAGATTCAGGCGGGGGGGCCTTAGATACGCAGTATTTT. This sequence encodes CSARDSGGGALDTQYF.

The sample holds many counts of this clonotype. The rearrangement uses TRBV20-1 and TRBJ2-7; possible D gene TRBD1, 6 bases. Germline CDR1 DFQATT, CDR2 SNEGSKA (reference sequence). This CDR3 comprises 20 residues. V was shortened by 0 bases and J by 6 bases, with 33 bases between the two germline ends. DNA of the CDR3: TGCAGTGCTAGAGATCCAGGATTCTTGTCAAAAACAGGGAGAACAAGCGAGCAGTACTTC. It specifies CSARDPGFLSKTGRTSEQYF.

This clonotype was detected many times. The V call is TRBV12-3 or TRBV12-4, the J call TRBJ1-5, with D unclear. Trimming removed 3 bases from V and 1 base from J, with 10 bases in between. CDR3 length: 15 amino acids. The CDR3 region is CASSLITGSNQPQHF. CDR3 DNA: TGTGCCAGCAGTTTGATTACCGGGAGCAATCAGCCCCAGCATTTT.

This clonotype was observed at least ten times. The chain employs TRBV5-4 and TRBJ2-1; 9 positions match TRBD2. The V gene's germline CDR1 is SGHNT and CDR2 YYREEE (reference sequence). The V and J ends lost 2 bases and 6 bases, in that order; junction bases with no gene match: 9. The CDR3 loop spans 16 amino acids. The CDR3 region is CASSFRAGGVSNEQFF. CDR3 sequence (DNA): TGTGCCAGCAGCTTTCGTGCGGGGGGGGTTTCCAATGAGCAGTTCTTC.

This clonotype was recorded many times. The chain links TRBV6-5 to TRBJ2-5; D gene unclear. The CDR3 contains 11 residues. The V gene lost 2 bases and the J gene lost 5 bases, with 3 bases spanning the gap. In germline, CDR1 is MNHEY, CDR2 SVGAGI. The CDR3 region is CASSYGETQYF. The CDR3 region has the DNA TGTGCCAGCAGTTACGGGGAGACCCAGTACTTC.

This clonotype was seen at least ten times. The CDR3 loop is CASSPGGYEAFF. CDR3 nucleotides: TGTGCCAGCAGCCCCGGTGGGTATGAAGCTTTCTTT. The chain combines TRBV14 with TRBJ1-1; no definite D call. V was pared by 4 bases and J by 7 bases, with 10 bases between. Germline CDR1 and CDR2: SGHDN and FVKESK. The CDR3 covers 12 residues.

The chain uses TRBV28 and TRBJ2-2; 8 bases fit TRBD2. The J segment lost 4 bases and the V segment lost 4 bases, leaving 5 bases of the junction unmatched. Germline CDR1 MDHEN, CDR2 SYDVKM. This CDR3 region has 15 residues. DNA of the CDR3: TGTGCCAGCAGTTCTGGACTAGCCGGCACCGGGGAGCTGTTTTTT. Its protein product is CASSSGLAGTGELFF. The full variable domain, in which reference TRBV28 and TRBJ2-2 provide the parts outside the CDR3, is DVKVTQSSRYLVKRTGEKVFLECVQDMDHENMFWYRQDPGLGLRLIYFSYDVKMKEKGDIPEGYSVSREKKERFSLILESASTNQTSMYLCASSSGLAGTGELFFGEGSRLTVL.

This clonotype was seen repeatedly, ten times or more. This rearrangement joins TRBV5-1 to TRBJ2-7; 8 nucleotides match TRBD1. The junction had 7 bases not matched to a gene; V was cut back by 4 bases and J by 1 base. Germline-derived CDR1 and CDR2 are SGHRS and YFSETQ. This CDR3 has 15 amino acids. The CDR3 coding sequence is TGCGCCAGCAGCAGGACCGGACAGGGTTCCTACGAGCAGTACTTC. Translation: CASSRTGQGSYEQYF.

The rearrangement uses TRBV6-1 and TRBJ1-5, with 8 positions matching TRBD1. Per the germline V gene, CDR1 is MNHNS and CDR2 is SASEGT. CDR3 length equals 16 residues. J lost 5 bases, V lost 4 bases, and 10 bases had no gene match. The CDR3 region is CASSAPTGTGDQPQHF. The CDR3 DNA follows: TGTGCCAGCAGTGCCCCGACCGGGACAGGCGATCAGCCCCAGCATTTT.

This clonotype was picked up many times. This chain joins TRBV11-2 and TRBJ2-7, with D uncertain. The CDR3 totals 15 residues. Germline assignment: CDR1 SGHAT and CDR2 FQNNGV. The V and J ends lost 4 bases and 0 bases respectively, with 13 bases between them. The CDR3 coding sequence is TGTGCCAGCAGCTCTTCCAGCACGTCCTCCTACGAGCAGTACTTC. Translating it yields CASSSSSTSSYEQYF.

The sample holds many counts of this clonotype. This rearrangement joins TRBV29-1 to TRBJ1-3; D gene ambiguous. The ends were cut back, 7 bases at V and 0 bases at J, with 10 bases in the middle. The CDR3 length is 13 residues. The V gene's germline CDR1 is SQVTM and CDR2 ANQGSEA. CDR3 in DNA: TGCAGCGGACAAGGAAGCTCTGGAAACACCATATATTTT. This encodes CSGQGSSGNTIYF.

This chain connects TRBV24-1 to TRBJ2-1; D may correspond to TRBD1 or TRBD2 (5 bases each). CDR1 and CDR2 (germline): KGHDR, SFDVKD. Deletions cut 4 bases from V and 1 base from J, with 13 bases between. The CDR3 totals 16 residues. CDR3 amino acids: CATSDPGTASYNEQFF. The CDR3 nucleotides are TGTGCCACCAGTGACCCCGGGACCGCATCCTACAATGAGCAGTTCTTC.

This clonotype qualifies as medium-sized. The chain carries TRBV7-2 and TRBJ1-5; D not resolved. There are 15 residues in the CDR3. Trimming shortened V by 5 bases and J by 0 bases, and 11 bases separated the two germline ends. The germline V gene encodes CDR1 SGHTA and CDR2 FQGNSA. CDR3 protein: CASSAGDPSNQPQHF. CDR3 DNA: TGTGCCAGCAGCGCCGGTGACCCTAGCAATCAGCCCCAGCATTTT.